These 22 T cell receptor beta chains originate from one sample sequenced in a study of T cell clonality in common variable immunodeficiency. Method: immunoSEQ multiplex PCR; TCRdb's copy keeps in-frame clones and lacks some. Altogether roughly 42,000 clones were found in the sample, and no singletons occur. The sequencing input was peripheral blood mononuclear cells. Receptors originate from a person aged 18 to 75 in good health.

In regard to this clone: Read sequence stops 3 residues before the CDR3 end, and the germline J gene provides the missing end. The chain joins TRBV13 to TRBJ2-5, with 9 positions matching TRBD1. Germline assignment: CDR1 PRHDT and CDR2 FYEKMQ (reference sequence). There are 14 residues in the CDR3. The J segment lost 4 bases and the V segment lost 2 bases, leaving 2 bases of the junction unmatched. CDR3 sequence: CASSLRTGAETQYF. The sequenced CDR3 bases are TGTGCCAGCAGCTTAAGGACAGGGGCAGAGACC.

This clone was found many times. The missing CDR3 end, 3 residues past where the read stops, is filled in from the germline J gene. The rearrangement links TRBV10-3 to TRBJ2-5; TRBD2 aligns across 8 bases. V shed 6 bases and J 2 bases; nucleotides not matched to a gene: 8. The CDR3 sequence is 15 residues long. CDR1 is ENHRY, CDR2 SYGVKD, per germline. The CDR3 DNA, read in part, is TGTGCCATCAGCGCCGGGACTAGTGAACAAGAGACC. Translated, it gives CAISAGTSEQET. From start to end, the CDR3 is CAISAGTSEQETQYF.

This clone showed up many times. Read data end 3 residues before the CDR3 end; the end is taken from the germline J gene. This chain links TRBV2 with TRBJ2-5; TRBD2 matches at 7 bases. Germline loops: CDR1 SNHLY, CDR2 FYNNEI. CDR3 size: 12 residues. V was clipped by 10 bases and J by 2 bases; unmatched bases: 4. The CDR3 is CATTGLQETQYF. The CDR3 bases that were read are TGTGCCACCACGGGACTACAAGAGACC.

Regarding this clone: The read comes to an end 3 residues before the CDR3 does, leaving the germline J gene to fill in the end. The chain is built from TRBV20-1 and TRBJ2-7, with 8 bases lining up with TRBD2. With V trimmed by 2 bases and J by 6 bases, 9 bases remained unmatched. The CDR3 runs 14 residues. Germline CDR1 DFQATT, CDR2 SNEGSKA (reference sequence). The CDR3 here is CSARPSGRTFEQYF. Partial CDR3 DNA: TGCAGTGCTAGACCGAGCGGGAGAACCTTCGAG.

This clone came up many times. The covered CDR3 bases are TGCAGCGTTGAATTACAGGGGGGGATCTACGAG. Translating gives CSVELQGGIYE. From start to end, the CDR3 is CSVELQGGIYEQYF. The chain carries TRBV29-1 and TRBJ2-7, with D perhaps matching TRBD1 (8 bases). The CDR3 end is not reached by the read, which stops 3 residues before it; the germline J gene fills it in. The length of the CDR3 is 14 residues. Germline V gene lookup returns CDR1 SQVTM and CDR2 ANQGSEA. V gave up 2 bases and J gave up 3 bases, with 14 bases separating them.

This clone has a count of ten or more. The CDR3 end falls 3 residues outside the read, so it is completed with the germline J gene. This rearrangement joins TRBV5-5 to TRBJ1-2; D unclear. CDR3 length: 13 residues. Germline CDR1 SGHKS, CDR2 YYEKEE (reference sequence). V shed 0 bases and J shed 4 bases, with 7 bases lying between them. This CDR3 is CASSLAGVYGYTF. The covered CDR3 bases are TGTGCCAGCAGCTTGGCCGGGGTCTATGGC.

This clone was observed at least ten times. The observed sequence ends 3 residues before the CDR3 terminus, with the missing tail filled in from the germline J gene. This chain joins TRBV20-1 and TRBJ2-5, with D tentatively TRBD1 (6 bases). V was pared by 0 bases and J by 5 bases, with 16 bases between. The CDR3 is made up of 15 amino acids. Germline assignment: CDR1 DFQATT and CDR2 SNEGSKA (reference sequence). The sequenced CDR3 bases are TGCAGTGCTAGAGATCTTACAGGGAGATCGGAGACC. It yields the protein CSARDLTGRSET. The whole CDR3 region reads CSARDLTGRSETQYF.

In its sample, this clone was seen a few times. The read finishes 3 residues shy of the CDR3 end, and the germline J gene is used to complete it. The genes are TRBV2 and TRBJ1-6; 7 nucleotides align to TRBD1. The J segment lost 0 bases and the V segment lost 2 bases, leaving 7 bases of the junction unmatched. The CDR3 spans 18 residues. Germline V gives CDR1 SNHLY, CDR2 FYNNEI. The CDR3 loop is CASSEPRDSSSYNSPLHF. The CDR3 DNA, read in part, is TGTGCCAGCAGTGAACCCCGGGACAGTAGCTCCTATAATTCACCC.

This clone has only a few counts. The CDR3 is CASSFSRESYNEQFF. The CDR3 bases that were read are TGTGCCAGCAGCTTTTCGCGGGAGTCATACAATGAG. The chain employs TRBV7-9 and TRBJ2-1, with TRBD2 matching over 7 bases. The read ends 3 residues before the CDR3 terminus; that terminus is restored from the germline J gene. Germline V gives CDR1 SEHNR, CDR2 FQNEAQ (reference sequence). This CDR3 is 15 amino acids long. The V segment lost 3 bases and the J segment 4 bases; nucleotides outside the gene matches: 6.

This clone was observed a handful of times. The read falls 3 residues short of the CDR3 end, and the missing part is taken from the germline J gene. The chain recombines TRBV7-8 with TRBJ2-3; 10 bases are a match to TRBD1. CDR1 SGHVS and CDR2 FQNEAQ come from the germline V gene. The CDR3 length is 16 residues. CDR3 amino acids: CASSLDSGTGDQPQYF. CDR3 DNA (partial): TGTGCCAGCAGCCTGGACTCCGGGACAGGGGATCAGCCG.

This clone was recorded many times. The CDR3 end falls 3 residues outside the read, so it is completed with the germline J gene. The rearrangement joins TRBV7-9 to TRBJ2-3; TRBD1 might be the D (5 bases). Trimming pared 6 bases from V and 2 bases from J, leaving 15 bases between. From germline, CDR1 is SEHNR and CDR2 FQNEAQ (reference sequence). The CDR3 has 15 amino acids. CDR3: CASSFKGSPTDTQYF. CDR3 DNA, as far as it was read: TGTGCCAGCAGTTTTAAGGGGTCCCCCACAGATACG.

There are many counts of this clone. The CDR3 sequence: CASSRDISYEQYF. The sequenced CDR3 bases are TGTGCCAGCAGCAGGGACATATCCTACGAG. The V call is TRBV11-3, the J call TRBJ2-7, with D possibly matching TRBD1 (6 bases). The sequenced fragment ends 3 residues before the CDR3 boundary, so the rest is inferred from the germline J gene. V gave up 5 bases and J gave up 1 base, with 9 bases separating them. Per the germline V gene, CDR1 is SGHNT and CDR2 is YENEEA. The CDR3 is made up of 13 amino acids.

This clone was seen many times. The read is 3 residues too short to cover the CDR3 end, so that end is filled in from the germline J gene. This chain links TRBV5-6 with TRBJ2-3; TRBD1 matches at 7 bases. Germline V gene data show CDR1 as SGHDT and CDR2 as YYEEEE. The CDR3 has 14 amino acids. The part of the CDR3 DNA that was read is TGTGCCAGCAGCTTGGACTTAGGACAGGCTCCG. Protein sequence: CASSLDLGQAP. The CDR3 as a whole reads CASSLDLGQAPQYF. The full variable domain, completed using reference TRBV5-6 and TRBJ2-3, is DAGVTQSPTHLIKTRGQQVTLRCSPKSGHDTVSWYQQALGQGPQFIFQYYEEEERQRGNFPDRFSGHQFPNYSSELNVNALLLGDSALYLCASSLDLGQAPQYFGPGTRLTVL.

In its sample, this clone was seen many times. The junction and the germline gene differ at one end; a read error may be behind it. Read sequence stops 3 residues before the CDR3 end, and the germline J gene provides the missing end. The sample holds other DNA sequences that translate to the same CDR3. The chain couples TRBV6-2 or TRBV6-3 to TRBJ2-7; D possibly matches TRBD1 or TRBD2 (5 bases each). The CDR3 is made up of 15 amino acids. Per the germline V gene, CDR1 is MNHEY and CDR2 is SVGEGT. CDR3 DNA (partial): TGTGCTAGCAGGGACGGACTGTCCCCCTCCTACGAG. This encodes CASRDGLSPSYE. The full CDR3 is CASRDGLSPSYEQYF.

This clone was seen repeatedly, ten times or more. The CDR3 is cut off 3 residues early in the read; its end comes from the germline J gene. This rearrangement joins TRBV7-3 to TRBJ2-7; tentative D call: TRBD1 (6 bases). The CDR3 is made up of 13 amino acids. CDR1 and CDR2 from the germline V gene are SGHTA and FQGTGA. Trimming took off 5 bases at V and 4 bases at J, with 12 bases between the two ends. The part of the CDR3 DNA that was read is TGTGCCAGCAGCATCCAACAGGGTTACGAG. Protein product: CASSIQQGYE. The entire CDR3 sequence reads CASSIQQGYEQYF. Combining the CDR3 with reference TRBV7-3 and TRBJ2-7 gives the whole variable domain GAGVSQTPSNKVTEKGKYVELRCDPISGHTALYWYRQSLGQGPEFLIYFQGTGAADDSGLPNDRFFAVRPEGSVSTLKIQRTERGDSAVYLCASSIQQGYEQYFGPGTRLTVT.

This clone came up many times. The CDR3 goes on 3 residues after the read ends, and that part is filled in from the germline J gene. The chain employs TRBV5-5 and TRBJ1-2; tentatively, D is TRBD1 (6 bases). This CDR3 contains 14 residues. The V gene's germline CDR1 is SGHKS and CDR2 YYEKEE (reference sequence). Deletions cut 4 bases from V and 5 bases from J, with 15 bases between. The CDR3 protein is CASSPLRTEYGYTF. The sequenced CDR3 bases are TGTGCCAGCAGCCCCCTTCGGACAGAGTATGGC.

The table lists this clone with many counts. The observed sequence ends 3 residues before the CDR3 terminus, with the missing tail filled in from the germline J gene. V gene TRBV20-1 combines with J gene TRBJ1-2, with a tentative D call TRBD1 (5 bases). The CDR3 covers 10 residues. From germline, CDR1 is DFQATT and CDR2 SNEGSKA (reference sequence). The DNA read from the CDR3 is TGCAGTGCGGGTGGGGGACTC. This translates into CSAGGGL. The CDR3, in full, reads CSAGGGLYTF.

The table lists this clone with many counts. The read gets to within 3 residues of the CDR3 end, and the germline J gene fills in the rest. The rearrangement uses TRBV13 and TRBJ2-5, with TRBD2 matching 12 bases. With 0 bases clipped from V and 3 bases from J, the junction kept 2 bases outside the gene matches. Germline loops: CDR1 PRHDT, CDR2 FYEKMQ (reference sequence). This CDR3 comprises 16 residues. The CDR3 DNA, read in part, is TGTGCCAGCAGCTTAGGGTGGACTAGCGGGGAAGAGACC. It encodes CASSLGWTSGEET. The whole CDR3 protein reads CASSLGWTSGEETQYF.

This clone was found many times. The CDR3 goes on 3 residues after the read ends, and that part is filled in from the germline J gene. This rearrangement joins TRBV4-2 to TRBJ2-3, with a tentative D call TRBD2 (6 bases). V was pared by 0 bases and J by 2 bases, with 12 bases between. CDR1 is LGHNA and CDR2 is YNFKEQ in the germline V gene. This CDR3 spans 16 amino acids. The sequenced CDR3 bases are TGTGCCAGCAGCCAAGATGGCGGGAAGGCCACAGATACG. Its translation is CASSQDGGKATDT. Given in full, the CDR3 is CASSQDGGKATDTQYF.

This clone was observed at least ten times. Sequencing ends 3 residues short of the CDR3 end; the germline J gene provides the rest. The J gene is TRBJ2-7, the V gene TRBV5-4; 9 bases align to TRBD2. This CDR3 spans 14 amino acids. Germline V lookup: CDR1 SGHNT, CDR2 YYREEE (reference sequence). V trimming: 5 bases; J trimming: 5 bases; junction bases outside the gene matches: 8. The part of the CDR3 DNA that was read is TGTGCCAGCAGTCCAGAGGGACTAGCAAACGAG. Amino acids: CASSPEGLANE. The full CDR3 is CASSPEGLANEQYF. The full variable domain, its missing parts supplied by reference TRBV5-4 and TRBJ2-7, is ETGVTQSPTHLIKTRGQQVTLRCSSQSGHNTVSWYQQALGQGPQFIFQYYREEENGRGNFPPRFSGLQFPNYSSELNVNALELDDSALYLCASSPEGLANEQYFGPGTRLTVT.

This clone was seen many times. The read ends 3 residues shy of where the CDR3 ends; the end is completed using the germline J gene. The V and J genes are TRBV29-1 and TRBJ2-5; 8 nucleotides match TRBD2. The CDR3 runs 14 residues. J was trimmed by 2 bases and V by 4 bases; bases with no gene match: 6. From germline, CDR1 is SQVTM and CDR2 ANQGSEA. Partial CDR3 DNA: TGCAGCGTTGGGTTAGCGGGGCCGCAAGAGACC. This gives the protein CSVGLAGPQET. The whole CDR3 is CSVGLAGPQETQYF.

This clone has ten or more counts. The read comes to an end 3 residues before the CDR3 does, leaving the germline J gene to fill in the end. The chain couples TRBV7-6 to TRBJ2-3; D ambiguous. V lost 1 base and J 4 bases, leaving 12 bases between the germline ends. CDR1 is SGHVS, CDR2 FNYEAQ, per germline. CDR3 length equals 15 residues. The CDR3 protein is CASSLGPLKADTQYF. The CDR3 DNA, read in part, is TGTGCCAGCAGCTTAGGGCCGCTTAAGGCAGATACG.